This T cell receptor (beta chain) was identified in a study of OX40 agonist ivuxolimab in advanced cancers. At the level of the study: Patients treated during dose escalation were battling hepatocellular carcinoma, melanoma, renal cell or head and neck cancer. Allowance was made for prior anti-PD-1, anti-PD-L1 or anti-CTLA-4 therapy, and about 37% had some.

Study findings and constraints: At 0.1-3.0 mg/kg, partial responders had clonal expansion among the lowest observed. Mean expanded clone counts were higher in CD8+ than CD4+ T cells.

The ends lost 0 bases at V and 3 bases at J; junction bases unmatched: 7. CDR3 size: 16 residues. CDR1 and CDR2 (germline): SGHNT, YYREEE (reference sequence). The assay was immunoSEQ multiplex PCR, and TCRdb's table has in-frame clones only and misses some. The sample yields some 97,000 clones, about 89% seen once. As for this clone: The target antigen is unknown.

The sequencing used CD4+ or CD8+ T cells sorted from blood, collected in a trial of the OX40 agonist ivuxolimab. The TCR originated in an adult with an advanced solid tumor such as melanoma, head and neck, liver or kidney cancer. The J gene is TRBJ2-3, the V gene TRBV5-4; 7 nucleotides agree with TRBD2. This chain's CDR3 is CASSLVVRLATDTQYF. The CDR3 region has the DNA TGTGCCAGCAGCTTGGTGGTGAGACTAGCAACAGATACGCAGTATTTT.